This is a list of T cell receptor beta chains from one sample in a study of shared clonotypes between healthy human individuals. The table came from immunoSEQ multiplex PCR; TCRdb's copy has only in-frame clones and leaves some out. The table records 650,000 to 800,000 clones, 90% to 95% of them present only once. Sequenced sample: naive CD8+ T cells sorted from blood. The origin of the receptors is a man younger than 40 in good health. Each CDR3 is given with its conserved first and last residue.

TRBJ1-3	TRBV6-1	CASRLTGAGNTIYF
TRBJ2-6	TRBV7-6	CAATKGSGANVLTF
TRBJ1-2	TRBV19	CASSIYEYSNYGYTF
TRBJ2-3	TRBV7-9	CASSLAHADTQYF
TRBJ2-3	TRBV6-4	CASSGDSSTDTQYF
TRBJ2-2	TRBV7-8	CASSFRPREGIGELFF
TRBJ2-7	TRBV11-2	CASTYQGDSDYEQYF
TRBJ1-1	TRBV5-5	CASSWTTGAKAEAFF
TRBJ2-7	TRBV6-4	CASSDDGEQYF
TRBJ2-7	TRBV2	CASSAPEQYF
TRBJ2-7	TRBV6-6	CASRKETGRSSYEQYF
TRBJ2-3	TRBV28	CASSTTGLAGGDADTQYF
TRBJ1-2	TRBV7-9	CASSSPGQGADGYTF
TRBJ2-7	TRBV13	CASSLGAGEEQYF
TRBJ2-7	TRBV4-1	CASSQAPGYYEQYF
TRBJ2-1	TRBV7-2	CASSLVGGLYNEQFF